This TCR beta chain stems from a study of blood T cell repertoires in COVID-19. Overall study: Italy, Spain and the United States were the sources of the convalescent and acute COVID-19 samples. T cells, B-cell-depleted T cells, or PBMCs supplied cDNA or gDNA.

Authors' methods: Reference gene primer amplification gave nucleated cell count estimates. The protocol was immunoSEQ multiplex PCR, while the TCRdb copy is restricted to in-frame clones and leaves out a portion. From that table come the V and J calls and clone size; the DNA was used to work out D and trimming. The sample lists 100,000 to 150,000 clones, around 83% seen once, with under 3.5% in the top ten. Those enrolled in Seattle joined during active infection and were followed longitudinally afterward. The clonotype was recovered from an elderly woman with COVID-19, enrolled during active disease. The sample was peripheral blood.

The CDR3, as DNA: TGTGCCAGCAGCTTGGAAGGGACAGGGGTTACTGAAGCTTTCTTT. Translated, it gives CASSLEGTGVTEAFF. The chain is built from TRBV5-6 and TRBJ1-1; the match to TRBD1 covers 10 bases. Germline V lookup: CDR1 SGHDT, CDR2 YYEEEE. The CDR3 spans 15 residues. With 0 bases clipped from V and 5 bases from J, the junction kept 4 bases outside the gene matches.